This T cell receptor beta chain is from a study of cytomegalovirus exposure and HLA in healthy donors (dated by TCRdb to the late 2010s). At the level of the whole study: An earlier analysis of approximately 550 of the donors reported about 250 Gb of sequence data and around 120 million unique TCR beta sequences from 150 million to 200 million T cells. An early release that covered some 640 HLA-typed donors contained approximately 300 gigabases of sequencing data and tens of millions of unique TCR sequences. The number of donors typed differed by locus, with roughly 629-640 for A, B, C, DRB1 and DQB1, around 560 for DQA1, nearly 610 for DPA1, and some 470 for DPB1. Genome-wide SNP genotypes for about three fifths of the roughly 670 donors were used in a later genetic analysis, which treated that subset as a discovery cohort. Donor age, sex, ethnicity and CMV serostatus were compiled alongside the repertoire data. Rather than using new phenotypic data, the later analysis identified candidate immune exposures from TCR beta sequences and from how often those sequences occurred across donors. Because of strong linkage in the cohort, four to six DR-DQ haplotypes were treated as single units for association and clustering. Among the roughly 400 genotyped donors, around 81% belonged to the genetic ancestry cluster associated with self-reported Caucasian donors. In an earlier analysis of around 540 of the donors, high-throughput TCR beta sequencing was used to judge whether each TCR beta V gene segment behaved as functional or pseudogenic. On average, 235,054 unique TCR beta nucleotide sequences were sequenced per donor among several hundred genotyped donors of the cohort, with roughly 20% of those sequences being non-productive. In addition to the first cohort of 666 subjects, a separate validation cohort of approximately 120 different subjects was used. Both class I and class II loci were covered by HLA typing, at four-digit resolution. Every discovery cohort repertoire had been produced on one sequencing platform. To predict cytomegalovirus infection status, the study combined high-throughput TCR immunosequencing, statistical association of individual TCRs with disease status, and machine learning. The aim of the study was to test whether cataloging public T cell receptors could identify signatures of past pathogen exposure. In a later analysis, previously published TCR beta repertoires from 550 to 750 donors were re-analyzed and high-resolution HLA genotyping was added so that TCR occurrence patterns could be studied. The study used immunosequencing to profile the T cell repertoires of several hundred subjects and linked those repertoires to cytomegalovirus serostatus.

This clone was counted once. Its antigen is currently not known. No base qualities exist here, and no much larger clone lies one base off it. What the work shows at the level of the full study, not this receptor alone: In a later genetic analysis, a missense DCLRE1C variant was associated with V-gene and J-gene trimming of TCR beta chains, and the association was replicated in an independent cohort. The classifier was reported to diagnose cytomegalovirus status with high specificity and sensitivity in both the original cohort and the validation cohort. In a later genetic analysis, fewer N-insertions in productive TCRs were reported among donors in an Asian-associated ancestry cluster than the roughly 710-donor mean. The sequencing pipeline was judged likely to have produced a cluster of highly shared sequence variants as a technical artifact. A further reported finding was that TCR beta sequences accurately predicted the HLA-A and HLA-B alleles for most subjects in the first cohort. In an earlier analysis of fewer than 750 of the donors, most TCR beta V segments were observed in productive rearrangements about 87% or about 30% of the time, broadly matching IMGT annotations. Most CMV-associated TCR beta chains appeared to be HLA-restricted in a later analysis, and the HLA associations seemed to be driven largely by CMV exposure. Strong co-occurrence of HLA alleles, especially DR and DQ, made assigning TCR associations to individual alleles difficult. Several of the top co-occurrence clusters appeared to be linked to parvovirus B19, influenza, CMV and Epstein-Barr virus, according to a later analysis. The cohort was sequenced for TCR beta chains only, and without alpha or paired-chain data the features that could be detected were limited. The authors suggested that the approach could potentially be generalized to other disease states and immunological phenotypes. A few of the identified cytomegalovirus-associated TCR beta chains were confirmed in vitro to be specific for cytomegalovirus antigens. Linkage disequilibrium might explain the correlated functional status among segregating V segments, but an unknown experimental factor could not be excluded. In the study, 150 to 200 TCR beta chains were listed as associated with cytomegalovirus. HLA typing was unavailable for some donors at each locus, so association tests used only the typed subset. Most TCR sequences were observed very rarely across donors, whereas some public TCRs were present in many individuals. Sequencing depth was assumed to be roughly uniform across donors in the presence/absence analyses, though that assumption may not hold. Specific HLA alleles were associated with 16,951 TCR beta sequences at a false discovery rate of 0.05 in a later analysis. Because counts were too low, seventeen rarely observed V segments, including chromosome 9 orphons, were left out of the earlier analysis of a few hundred of the donors. For the cohort, immune exposure information was limited to CMV serostatus. In a later analysis, the rate of TCR association differed among HLA loci, with DRB1 alleles having the most associated TCRs and HLA-C alleles having the fewest. A later analysis found that HLA-associated TCR beta chains were more clonally expanded and had lower generation probabilities than equally common non-associated chains.

To prepare the library, the immunoSEQ multiplex PCR assay was applied. A mixture of 60 forward primers for TCR Vbeta segments and 13 reverse primers for TCR Jbeta segments was used in the multiplex PCR. The CDR3 region of rearranged TCR beta genes was amplified from genomic DNA by a multiplex PCR assay. The Illumina HiSeq System was used to sequence the amplified TCR beta libraries as 87-base-pair reads. The authors' analysis ran thus. In a later analysis, tens of millions of unique TCR beta chains were counted across the roughly 610 repertoires, and around 11 million of these chains were shared by at least two donors. A nearest-neighbor algorithm error-corrected the raw reads and collapsed the reads into unique sequences, merging closely related sequences to remove PCR and sequencing errors. Alignment of CDR3 sequences to IMGT reference sequences was used to assign V, D and J gene segments. For a sequence to be retained, at least a six-nucleotide match to both a V gene segment and a J gene segment was required. Rearrangements were classified as productive when the CDR3 lacked stop codons and remained in frame with V and J, and all other rearrangements were classified as non-productive. CDR3 was defined according to IMGT convention as the region running from the second conserved V-encoded cysteine to the conserved J-encoded phenylalanine. The earlier analysis of 587 of the donors excluded any sequence lacking an unambiguous match to a single V gene segment. An earlier analysis of fewer than 650 of the donors classified V segments as functional when productive rearrangements were above 56.7% and as segregating when the standard deviation between donors was above 5%. A statistical classification framework was built to diagnose cytomegalovirus status from the catalog of TCR beta chain sequences. A later analysis assigned V and J genes by comparing TCR nucleotide sequences with IMGT/GENE-DB human TR gene sequences. Using the TCRdist pipeline, a later analysis assigned CDR3 sequences along with most-parsimonious VDJ recombination scenarios. In a later analysis, each TCR beta chain was defined by its CDR3 amino acid sequence together with its V-gene family, and reads lacking a unique V-gene family were excluded. In a later analysis, 450 to 600 highly shared, low-generation-probability nucleotide sequences were removed to address suspected cross-contamination and a sequencing artifact. In a later analysis, a clonal expansion index was calculated for each public chain from normalized within-repertoire ranks of inferred template counts. Generation probabilities in a later analysis came from a VDJ recombination model fitted to out-of-frame rearrangements, and those results were checked against IGoR. A later analysis scored TCR-TCR, TCR-HLA and TCR-CMV co-occurrence with hypergeometric tests, applying a repertoire-size bias correction to TCR pairs. A later analysis estimated false discovery rates by permuting HLA or CMV assignments 20 times. In a later analysis, co-occurring TCRs were grouped using DBSCAN, with TCRdist sequence similarity added in when clustering inside HLA-allele-positive subsets. Repertoires with fewer than 30,000 or more than 120,000 public chains, plus five repertoires with anomalous nucleotide sharing, were excluded from co-occurrence clustering. Drawn from immuneACCESS, this table holds only the in-frame rearrangements with V and J called that TCRdb kept. Clones are partly lost; checked studies trace under half to an unresolved V gene and leave the rest unexplained. V, J and clone size reflect that table, while D and trimming were determined from the DNA. This sample has roughly 200,000 clones in its table, and 70% to 85% of those were observed once. The top ten hold 4% to 4.5% of the sample.

The cohort was made up of several hundred healthy bone marrow donors. All cohort members were sampled while nominally healthy, although unrecorded immune exposures were likely present. The donor was CMV seropositive and belonged to the group of 270 or so seropositive cohort members. A peripheral blood sample was provided by each donor, and peripheral blood mononuclear cells were used for TCR beta sequencing. Genomic DNA was extracted from the blood cell samples with the Qiagen DNeasy Blood Extraction Kit. Material: PBMCs. The source is a woman in her 30s in good health and CMV-seropositive.

At the DNA level, the sequence is TGTGCCAGCATCCGCGCTAGCGGGAGTCCGACCTACAATGAGCAGTTCTTC. Its protein reads: CASIRASGSPTYNEQFF. The receptor chain draws on TRBV7-9 and TRBJ2-1; 10 bases in the middle match TRBD2. According to the germline V gene (reference sequence), CDR1 reads SEHNR and CDR2 reads FQNEAQ. Trimmed from V: 7 bases; trimmed from J: 2 bases; junction bases lacking a gene match: 11. Spanning cysteine to phenylalanine, the CDR3 consists of 17 amino acids. Solely the CDR3 DNA is kept, with 51 bases framed from the first base.